This record concerns one TCR beta chain sequence. The antigen is not known. This entry is derived from a study of T cell responses to AZD1222 COVID-19 vaccine. Findings and limits, study-wide: The peak T cell response came first, and repertoires were sampled only after it.

TCRdb keeps only in-frame clones here, not all; method: immunoSEQ multiplex PCR. The profile covers about 140,000 clones, with around 90% appearing a single time and about 6% taken by the ten largest. The germline V gene has CDR1 SGHTA and CDR2 FQGTGA. The CDR3 length is 13 residues. V lost 5 bases to trimming and J lost 11 bases, with 18 bases between them. The receptor was isolated from an adult in good health. Here the sequenced sample was peripheral blood, taken on day 0 of AZD1222 vaccination. The rearrangement joins TRBV7-3 to TRBJ1-1, with a tentative D call TRBD1 (5 bases). CDR3 sequence reads: CASSAGTFTEAFF. The CDR3 coding sequence is TGTGCCAGCAGCGCCGGGACTTTTACCGAGGCTTTCTTT.